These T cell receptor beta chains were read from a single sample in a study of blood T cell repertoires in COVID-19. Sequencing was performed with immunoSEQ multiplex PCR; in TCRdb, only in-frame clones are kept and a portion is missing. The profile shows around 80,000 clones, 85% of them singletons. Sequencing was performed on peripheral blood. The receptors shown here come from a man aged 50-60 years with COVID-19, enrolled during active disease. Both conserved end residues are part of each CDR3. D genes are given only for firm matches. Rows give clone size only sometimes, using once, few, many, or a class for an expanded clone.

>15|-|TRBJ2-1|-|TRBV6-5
TGTGCCAGCAGTTACGTAGGGGTCGGTTACAATGAGCAGTTCTTC
CASSYVGVGYNEQFF
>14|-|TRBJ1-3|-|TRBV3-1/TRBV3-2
TGTGCCAGCAGCCTCCGGGGGGCCCGGAGCACCATATATTTT
CASSLRGARSTIYF
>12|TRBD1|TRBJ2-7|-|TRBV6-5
TGTGCCAGCAGCCTGACAGGGAACGAGCAGTACTTC
CASSLTGNEQYF
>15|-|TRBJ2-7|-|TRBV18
TGTGCCAGCTCAGCGACGGGACTCAGCTCCTACGAGCAGTACTTC
CASSATGLSSYEQYF
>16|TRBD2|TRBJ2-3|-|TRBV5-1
TGCGCCAGCAGCACCGGACTAGCGGTGAGCACAGATACGCAGTATTTT
CASSTGLAVSTDTQYF
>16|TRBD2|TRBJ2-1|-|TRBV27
TGTGCCAGCAGTACGCCGGGACTAGCACGTAACAATGAGCAGTTCTTC
CASSTPGLARNNEQFF
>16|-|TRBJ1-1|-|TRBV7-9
TGTGCCAGCAGCTTACCACAGGGACGAACGAACACTGAAGCTTTCTTT
CASSLPQGRTNTEAFF
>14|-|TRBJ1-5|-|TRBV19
TGTGCCAGTAGTATATCAGGGTGGGATCAGCCCCAGCATTTT
CASSISGWDQPQHF
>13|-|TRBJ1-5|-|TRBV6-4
TGTGCCAGCAGCAGGGGTAGCAATCAGCCCCAGCATTTT
CASSRGSNQPQHF
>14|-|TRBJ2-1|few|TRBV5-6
TGTGCCAGCAGCGGAACAACAGGGTTTTATGAGCAGTTCTTC
CASSGTTGFYEQFF
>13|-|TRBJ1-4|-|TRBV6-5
TGTGCCAGCCTGGGACATCTGAGTGAAAAACTGTTTTTT
CASLGHLSEKLFF
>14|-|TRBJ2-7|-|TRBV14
TGTGCCAGCAGCCTTAACTCGCGGAGGTACGAGCAGTACTTC
CASSLNSRRYEQYF
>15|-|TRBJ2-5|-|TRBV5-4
TGTGCCAGCAGCCGGAAGGCGGGGTTGGGTGAGACCCAGTACTTC
CASSRKAGLGETQYF
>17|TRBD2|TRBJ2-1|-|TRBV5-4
TGTGCCAGCAGCTTGGGACTAGCGGGACGTTCCTACAATGAGCAGTTCTTC
CASSLGLAGRSYNEQFF
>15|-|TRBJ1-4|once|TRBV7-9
TGTGCCAGCAGCTTAGAAGGACGGGAGGGGGGAAAACTGTTTTTT
CASSLEGREGGKLFF
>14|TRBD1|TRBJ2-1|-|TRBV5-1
TGCGCCAGCAGCTTGGGGGACAGCCGCAATGAGCAGTTCTTC
CASSLGDSRNEQFF
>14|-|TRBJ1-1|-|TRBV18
TGTGCCAGCTCACCAACGGGGTGGGACACTGAAGCTTTCTTT
CASSPTGWDTEAFF
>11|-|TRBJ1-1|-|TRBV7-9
TGTGCCAGCAGCCTTAACACTGAAGCTTTCTTT
CASSLNTEAFF
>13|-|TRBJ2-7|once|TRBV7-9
TGTGCCAGCACCCTGGGGGCCTCCTACGAGCAGTACTTC
CASTLGASYEQYF
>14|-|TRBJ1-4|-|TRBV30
TGTGCCTGGAGTCGTGGAGCAACTAATGAAAAACTGTTTTTT
CAWSRGATNEKLFF
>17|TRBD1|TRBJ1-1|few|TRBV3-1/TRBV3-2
TGTGCCAGCAGCCTTGGGAGGGACAGGGCCCTGAACACTGAAGCTTTCTTT
CASSLGRDRALNTEAFF
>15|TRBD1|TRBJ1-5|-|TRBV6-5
TGTGCCAGCAGGCGACAGGGGGCAGGCAATCAGCCCCAGCATTTT
CASRRQGAGNQPQHF
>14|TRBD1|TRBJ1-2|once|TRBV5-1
TGCGCCAGCAGCCCGGGAGGGACAGCCTATGGCTACACCTTC
CASSPGGTAYGYTF
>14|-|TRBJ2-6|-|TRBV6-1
TGTGCCAGCAGTGATGTATCTGGGGCCAACGTCCTGACTTTC
CASSDVSGANVLTF
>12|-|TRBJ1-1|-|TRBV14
TGTGCCAGCAGTAGCGTTAGCACTGAAGCTTTCTTT
CASSSVSTEAFF
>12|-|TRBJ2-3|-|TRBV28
TGTGCCAGCATTACGGGGGCAGATACGCAGTATTTT
CASITGADTQYF
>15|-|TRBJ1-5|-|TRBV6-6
TGTGCCAGCAGCCGTCGACAGGTTAGCAATCAGCCCCAGCATTTT
CASSRRQVSNQPQHF
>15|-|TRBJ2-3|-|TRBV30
TGTGCCTGGAGTCCGATACAGAGTACCACAGATACGCAGTATTTT
CAWSPIQSTTDTQYF
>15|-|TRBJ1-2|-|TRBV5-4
TGTGCCAGCAGCTCGGGGGGACCCCAGGGGTATGGCTACACCTTC
CASSSGGPQGYGYTF
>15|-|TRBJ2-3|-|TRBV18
TGTGCCAGCTCACCTCCTAGCGAACCTACAGATACGCAGTATTTT
CASSPPSEPTDTQYF
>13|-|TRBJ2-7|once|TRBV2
TGTGCCAGCAGTGAAGACAGGGCCCACGAGCAGTACTTC
CASSEDRAHEQYF
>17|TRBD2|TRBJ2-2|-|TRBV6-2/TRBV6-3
TGTGCCAGCAGTTACACACGGACTAGCGGGAACACCGGGGAGCTGTTTTTT
CASSYTRTSGNTGELFF
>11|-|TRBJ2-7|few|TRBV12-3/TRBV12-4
TGTGCTTGCGGGATGAACTACGAGCAGTACTTC
CACGMNYEQYF
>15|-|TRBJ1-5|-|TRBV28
TGTGCCAGCAGTGAGACAGGACTTAGCAATCAGCCCCAGCATTTT
CASSETGLSNQPQHF
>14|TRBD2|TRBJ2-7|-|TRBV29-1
TGCAGCGCCAGACTAGCGGGAGTAGCGTACGAGCAGTACTTC
CSARLAGVAYEQYF
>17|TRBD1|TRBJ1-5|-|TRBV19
TGTGCCAGTTCCCCATGGCAGGGACAGGGGCTCAATCAGCCCCAGCATTTT
CASSPWQGQGLNQPQHF
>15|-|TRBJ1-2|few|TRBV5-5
TGTGCCAGCAGCTTGGCTCGGGTCGCTAACTATGGCTACACCTTC
CASSLARVANYGYTF
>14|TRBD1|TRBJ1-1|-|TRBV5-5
TGTGCCAGCAGCATTACAGGGGGAGGGACTGAAGCTTTCTTT
CASSITGGGTEAFF
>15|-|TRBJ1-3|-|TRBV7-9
TGTGCCAGCAGCTTCTTGGCAGGGCGTGGAAACACCATATATTTT
CASSFLAGRGNTIYF
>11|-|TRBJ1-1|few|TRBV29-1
TGCAGCGTTTCTTCGGGGGTTGAAGCTTTCTTT
CSVSSGVEAFF
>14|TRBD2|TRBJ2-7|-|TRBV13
TGTGCCAGCAGCAAACAACTAGCGGGACACGAGCAGTACTTC
CASSKQLAGHEQYF